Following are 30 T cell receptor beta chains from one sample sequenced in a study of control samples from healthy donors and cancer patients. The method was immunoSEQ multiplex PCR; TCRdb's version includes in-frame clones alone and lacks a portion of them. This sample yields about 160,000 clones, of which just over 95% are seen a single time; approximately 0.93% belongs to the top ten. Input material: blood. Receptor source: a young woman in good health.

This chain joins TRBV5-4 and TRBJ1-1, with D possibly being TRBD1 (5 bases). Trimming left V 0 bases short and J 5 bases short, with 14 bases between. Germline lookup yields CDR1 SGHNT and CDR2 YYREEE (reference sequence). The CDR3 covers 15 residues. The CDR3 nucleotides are TGTGCCAGCAGCTTGGCATCAGGGAGGGGTACTGAAGCTTTCTTT. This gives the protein CASSLASGRGTEAFF.

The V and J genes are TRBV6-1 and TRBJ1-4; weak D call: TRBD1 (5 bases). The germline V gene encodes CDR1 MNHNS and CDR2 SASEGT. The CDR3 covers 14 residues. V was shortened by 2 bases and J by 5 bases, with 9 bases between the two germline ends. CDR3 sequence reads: CASSEIGGNEKLFF. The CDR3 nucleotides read TGTGCCAGCAGTGAAATCGGGGGAAATGAAAAACTGTTTTTT.

CDR3 loop: CASSYSNHPRGQYF. The CDR3 region has the DNA TGTGCCAGCAGTTACTCGAACCACCCCAGGGGTCAGTACTTC. The chain uses TRBV6-6 and TRBJ2-4; D is perhaps TRBD1 (6 bases). Germline V gene sequence: CDR1 MNHNY, CDR2 SVGAGI (reference sequence). The CDR3 loop spans 14 amino acids. The V end lost 0 bases, the J end lost 12 bases, and 15 bases lay between the germline ends.

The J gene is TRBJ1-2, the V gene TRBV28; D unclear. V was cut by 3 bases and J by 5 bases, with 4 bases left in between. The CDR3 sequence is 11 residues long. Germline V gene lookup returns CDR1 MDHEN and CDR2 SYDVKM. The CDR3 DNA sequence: TGTGCCAGCAGTTTGAGATATGGCTACACCTTC. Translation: CASSLRYGYTF.

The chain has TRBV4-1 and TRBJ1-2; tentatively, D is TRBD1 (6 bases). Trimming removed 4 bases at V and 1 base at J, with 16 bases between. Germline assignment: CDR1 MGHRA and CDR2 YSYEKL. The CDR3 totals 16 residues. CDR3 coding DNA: TGCGCCAGCAGCCTACCCAACAGGGAAGTTAACTATGGCTACACCTTC. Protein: CASSLPNREVNYGYTF.

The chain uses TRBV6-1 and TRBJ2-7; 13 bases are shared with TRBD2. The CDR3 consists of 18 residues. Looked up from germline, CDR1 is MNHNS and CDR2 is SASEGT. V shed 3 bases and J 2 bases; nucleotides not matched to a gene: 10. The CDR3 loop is CASSDWTSGSPGTYEQYF. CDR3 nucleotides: TGTGCCAGCAGTGACTGGACTAGCGGGAGCCCGGGTACCTACGAGCAGTACTTC.

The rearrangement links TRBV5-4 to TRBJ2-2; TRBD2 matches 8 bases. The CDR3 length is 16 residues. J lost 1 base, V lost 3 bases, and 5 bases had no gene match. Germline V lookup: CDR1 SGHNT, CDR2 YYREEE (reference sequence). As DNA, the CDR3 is TGTGCCAGCAGCTCGAGGACTAGCATGAACACCGGGGAGCTGTTTTTT. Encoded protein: CASSSRTSMNTGELFF.

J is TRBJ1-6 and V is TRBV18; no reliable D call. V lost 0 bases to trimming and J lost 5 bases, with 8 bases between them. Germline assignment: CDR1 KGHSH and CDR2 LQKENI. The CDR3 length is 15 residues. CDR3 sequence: CASSPPSAHNSPLHF. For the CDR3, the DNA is TGTGCCAGCTCACCACCGTCAGCCCATAATTCACCCCTCCACTTT.

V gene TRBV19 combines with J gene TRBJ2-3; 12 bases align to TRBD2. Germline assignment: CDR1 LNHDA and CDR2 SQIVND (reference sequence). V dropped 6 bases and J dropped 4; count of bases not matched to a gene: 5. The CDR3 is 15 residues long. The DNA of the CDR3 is TGTGCCAGTAGCCAGGGACTAGCGGGCTCAGATACGCAGTATTTT. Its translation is CASSQGLAGSDTQYF.

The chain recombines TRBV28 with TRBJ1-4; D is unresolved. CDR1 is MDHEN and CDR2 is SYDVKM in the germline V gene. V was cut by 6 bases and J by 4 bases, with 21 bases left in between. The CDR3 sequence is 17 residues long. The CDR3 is CASSLIISRGSNEKLFF. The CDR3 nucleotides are TGTGCCAGCAGCCTAATAATCTCCCGCGGCAGTAATGAAAAACTGTTTTTT.

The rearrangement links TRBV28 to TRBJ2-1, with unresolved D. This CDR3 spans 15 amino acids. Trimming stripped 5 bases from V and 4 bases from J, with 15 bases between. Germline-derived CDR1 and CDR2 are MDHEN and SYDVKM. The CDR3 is CASSEIVLGYNEQFF. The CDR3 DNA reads TGTGCCAGCAGTGAAATAGTCCTAGGGTACAATGAGCAGTTCTTC.

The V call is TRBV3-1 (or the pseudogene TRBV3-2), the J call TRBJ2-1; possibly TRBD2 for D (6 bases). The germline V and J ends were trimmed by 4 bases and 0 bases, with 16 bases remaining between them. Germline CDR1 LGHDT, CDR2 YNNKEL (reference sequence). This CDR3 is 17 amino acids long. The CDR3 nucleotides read TGTGCCAGCAGCCCGGGGACTTCGACGTACTCCTACAATGAGCAGTTCTTC. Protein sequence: CASSPGTSTYSYNEQFF.

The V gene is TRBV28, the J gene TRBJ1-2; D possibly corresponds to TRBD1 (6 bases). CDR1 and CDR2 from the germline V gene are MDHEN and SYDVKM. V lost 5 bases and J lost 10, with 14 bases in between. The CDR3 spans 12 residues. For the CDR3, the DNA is TGTGCCAGCAGTAAATCGACAGGCACCTACACCTTC. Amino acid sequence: CASSKSTGTYTF.

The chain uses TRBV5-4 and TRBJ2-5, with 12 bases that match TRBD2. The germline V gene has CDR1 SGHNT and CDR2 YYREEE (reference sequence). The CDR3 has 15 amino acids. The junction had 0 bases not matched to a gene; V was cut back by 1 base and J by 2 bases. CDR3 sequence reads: CASSLTSGGQETQYF. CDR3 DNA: TGTGCCAGCAGCTTGACTAGCGGGGGGCAAGAGACCCAGTACTTC.

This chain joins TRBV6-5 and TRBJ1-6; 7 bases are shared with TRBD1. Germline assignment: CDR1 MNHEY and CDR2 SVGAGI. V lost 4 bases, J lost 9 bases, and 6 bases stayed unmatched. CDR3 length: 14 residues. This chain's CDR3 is CASSSNRGSSPLHF. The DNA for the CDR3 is TGTGCCAGCAGTTCCAACAGGGGTTCTTCACCCCTCCACTTT.

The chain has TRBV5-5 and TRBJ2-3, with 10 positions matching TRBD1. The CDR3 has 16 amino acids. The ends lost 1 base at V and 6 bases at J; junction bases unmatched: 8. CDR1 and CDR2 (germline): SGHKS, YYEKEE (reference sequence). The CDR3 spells CASSLLGTGVADTQYF. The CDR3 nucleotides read TGTGCCAGCAGCTTGCTCGGGACAGGGGTCGCGGATACGCAGTATTTT. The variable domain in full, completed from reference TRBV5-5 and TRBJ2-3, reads DAGVTQSPTHLIKTRGQQVTLRCSPISGHKSVSWYQQVLGQGPQFIFQYYEKEERGRGNFPDRFSARQFPNYSSELNVNALLLGDSALYLCASSLLGTGVADTQYFGPGTRLTVL.

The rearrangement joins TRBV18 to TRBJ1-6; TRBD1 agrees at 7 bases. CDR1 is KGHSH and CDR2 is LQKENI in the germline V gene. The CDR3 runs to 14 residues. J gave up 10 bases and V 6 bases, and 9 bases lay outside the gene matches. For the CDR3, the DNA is TGTGCCAGCTCGCCCGACAGGGTCGGGTCACCCCTCCACTTT. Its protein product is CASSPDRVGSPLHF. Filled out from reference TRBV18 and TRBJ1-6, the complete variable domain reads NAGVMQNPRHLVRRRGQEARLRCSPMKGHSHVYWYRQLPEEGLKFMVYLQKENIIDESGMPKERFSAEFPKEGPSILRIQQVVRGDSAAYFCASSPDRVGSPLHFGNGTRLTVT.

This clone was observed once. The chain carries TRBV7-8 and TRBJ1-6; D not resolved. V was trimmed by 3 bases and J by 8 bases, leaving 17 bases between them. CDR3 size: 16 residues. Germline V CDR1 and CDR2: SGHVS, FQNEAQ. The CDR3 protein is CASSLGRTVRYSPLHF. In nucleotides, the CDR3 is TGTGCCAGCAGCTTGGGCAGAACAGTTAGGTATTCACCCCTCCACTTT. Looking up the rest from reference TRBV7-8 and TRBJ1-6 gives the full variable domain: GAGVSQSPRYKVAKRGQDVALRCDPISGHVSLFWYQQALGQGPEFLTYFQNEAQLDKSGLPSDRFFAERPEGSVSTLKIQRTQQEDSAVYLCASSLGRTVRYSPLHFGNGTRLTVT.

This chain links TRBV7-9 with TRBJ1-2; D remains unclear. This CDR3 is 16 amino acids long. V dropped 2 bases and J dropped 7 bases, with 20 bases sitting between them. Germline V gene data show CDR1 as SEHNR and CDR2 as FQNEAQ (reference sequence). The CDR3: CASSLSSFDRRAGYTF. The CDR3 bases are TGTGCCAGCAGCTTATCGAGTTTCGATAGGAGGGCTGGCTACACCTTC.

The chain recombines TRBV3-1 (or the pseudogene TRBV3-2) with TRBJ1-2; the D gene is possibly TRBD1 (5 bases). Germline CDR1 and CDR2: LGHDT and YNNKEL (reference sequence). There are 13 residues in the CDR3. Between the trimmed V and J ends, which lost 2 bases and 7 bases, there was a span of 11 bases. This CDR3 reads CASSQNFGTGYTF. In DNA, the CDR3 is TGTGCCAGCAGCCAAAACTTTGGGACTGGCTACACCTTC.

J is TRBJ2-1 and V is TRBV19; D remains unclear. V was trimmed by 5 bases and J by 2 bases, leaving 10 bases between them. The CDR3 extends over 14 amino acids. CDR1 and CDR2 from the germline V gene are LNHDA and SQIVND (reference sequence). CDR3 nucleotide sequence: TGTGCCAGTAGTTCTTCAGGTACCTACAATGAGCAGTTCTTC. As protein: CASSSSGTYNEQFF.

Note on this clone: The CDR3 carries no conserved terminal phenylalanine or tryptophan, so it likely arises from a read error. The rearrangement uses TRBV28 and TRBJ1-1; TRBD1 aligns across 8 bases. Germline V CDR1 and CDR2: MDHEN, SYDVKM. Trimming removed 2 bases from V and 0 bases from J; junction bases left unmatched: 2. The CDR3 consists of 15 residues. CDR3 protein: CASSLMDRVNTEAFL. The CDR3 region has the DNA TGTGCCAGCAGTTTAATGGACAGGGTGAACACTGAAGCTTTCCTT.

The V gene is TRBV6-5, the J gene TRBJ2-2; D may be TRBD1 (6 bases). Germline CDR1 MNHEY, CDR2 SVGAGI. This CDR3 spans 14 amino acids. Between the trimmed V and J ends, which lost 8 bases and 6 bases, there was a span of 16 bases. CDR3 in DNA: TGTGCCAGCCGGGACATCCGCCTCGCCGGGGAGCTGTTTTTT. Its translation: CASRDIRLAGELFF.

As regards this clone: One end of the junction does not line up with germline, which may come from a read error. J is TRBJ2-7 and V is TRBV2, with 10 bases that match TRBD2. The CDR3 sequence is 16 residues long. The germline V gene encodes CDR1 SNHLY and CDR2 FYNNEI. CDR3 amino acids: CASSEWLAGDSNEQYF. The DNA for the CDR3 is TGTGCCAGCAGTGAATGGCTAGCGGGAGACTCCAACGAGCAGTACTTC.

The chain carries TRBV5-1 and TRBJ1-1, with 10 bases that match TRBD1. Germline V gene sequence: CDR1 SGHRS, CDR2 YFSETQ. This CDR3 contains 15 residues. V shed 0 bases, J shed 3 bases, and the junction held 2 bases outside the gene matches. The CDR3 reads CASSLDGTGDTEAFF. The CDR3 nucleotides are TGCGCCAGCAGCTTGGATGGGACAGGGGACACTGAAGCTTTCTTT.

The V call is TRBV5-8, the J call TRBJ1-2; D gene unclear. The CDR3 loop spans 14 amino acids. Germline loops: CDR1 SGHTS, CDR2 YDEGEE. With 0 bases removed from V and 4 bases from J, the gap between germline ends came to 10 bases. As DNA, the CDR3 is TGTGCCAGCAGCTTGGCAAACAGCGTCTATGGCTACACCTTC. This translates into CASSLANSVYGYTF.

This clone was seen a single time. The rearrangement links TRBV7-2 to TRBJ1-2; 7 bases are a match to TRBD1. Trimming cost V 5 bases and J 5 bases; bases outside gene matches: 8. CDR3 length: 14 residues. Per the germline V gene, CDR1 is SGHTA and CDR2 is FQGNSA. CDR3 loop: CASSPRQGWYGYTF. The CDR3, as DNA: TGTGCCAGCAGCCCTCGACAGGGATGGTATGGCTACACCTTC.

This chain's CDR3 is CAWSVNRGDSPLHF. The DNA for the CDR3 is TGTGCCTGGAGTGTAAACAGGGGTGATTCACCCCTCCACTTT. This rearrangement joins TRBV30 to TRBJ1-6, with 7 bases aligning to TRBD1. The CDR3 covers 14 residues. V trimming: 0 bases; J trimming: 8 bases; junction bases outside the gene matches: 4. Germline CDR1 reads GTSNPN; CDR2 reads SVGIG (reference sequence).

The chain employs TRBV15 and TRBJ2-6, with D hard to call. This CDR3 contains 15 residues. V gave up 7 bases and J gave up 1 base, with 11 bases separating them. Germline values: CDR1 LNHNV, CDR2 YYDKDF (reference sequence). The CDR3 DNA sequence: TGTGCCACCAACGCTGGGGAATCTGGGGCCAACGTCCTGACTTTC. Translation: CATNAGESGANVLTF.

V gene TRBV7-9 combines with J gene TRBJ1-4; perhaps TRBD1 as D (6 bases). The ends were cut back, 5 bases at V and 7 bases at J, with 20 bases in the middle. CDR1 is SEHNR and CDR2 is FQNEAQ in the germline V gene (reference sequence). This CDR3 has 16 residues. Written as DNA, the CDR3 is TGTGCCAGCAGCATCGACACAGGGTTACTAATTGAAAAACTGTTTTTT. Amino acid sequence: CASSIDTGLLIEKLFF.